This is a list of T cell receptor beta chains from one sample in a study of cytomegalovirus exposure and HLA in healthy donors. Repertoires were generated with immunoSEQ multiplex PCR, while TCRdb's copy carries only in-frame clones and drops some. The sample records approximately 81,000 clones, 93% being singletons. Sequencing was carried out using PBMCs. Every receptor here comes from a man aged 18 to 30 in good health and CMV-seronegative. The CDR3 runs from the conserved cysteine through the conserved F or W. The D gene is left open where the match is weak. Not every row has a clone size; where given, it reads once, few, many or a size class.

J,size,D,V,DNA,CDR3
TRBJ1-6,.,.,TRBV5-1,TGCGCCAGCAGCTCCAAGACAGGTCTTTGGGATAATTCACCCCTCCACTTT,CASSSKTGLWDNSPLHF
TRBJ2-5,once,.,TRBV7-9,TGTGCCAGCAGCAGACTTGGGGAGACCCAGTACTTC,CASSRLGETQYF
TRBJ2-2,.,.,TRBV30,TGTGCCTGGAGTGCGTTGGTCAGGGATCCCGGGGAGCTGTTTTTT,CAWSALVRDPGELFF
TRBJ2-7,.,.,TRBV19,TGTGCCAGTAGTGCCAATTGGGCCCCCTACGAGCAGTACTTC,CASSANWAPYEQYF
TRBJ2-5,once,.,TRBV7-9,TGTGCCAGCAGCTTAGTCGGGACTCTCCAAGAGACCCAGTACTTC,CASSLVGTLQETQYF
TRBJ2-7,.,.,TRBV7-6,TGTGCCAGCAGCCGCCTAACAGACTACGAGCAGTACTTC,CASSRLTDYEQYF
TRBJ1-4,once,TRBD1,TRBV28,TGTGCCAGCAGTTCCCAACAGGGGGGGAGCGAAAAACTGTTTTTT,CASSSQQGGSEKLFF
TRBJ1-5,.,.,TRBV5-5,TGTGCCAGCAGCTCCGTTCCCTTAGCGGCCGGCAATCAGCCCCAGCATTTT,CASSSVPLAAGNQPQHF
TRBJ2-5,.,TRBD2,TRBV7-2,TGTGCCAGCAGCCCTGGGGGGGGAGCAGAGTTTACCCAGTACTTC,CASSPGGGAEFTQYF
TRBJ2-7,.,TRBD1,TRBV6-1,TGTGCCAGCAGTGTACAGGGGGCGCAAGAGCAGTACTTC,CASSVQGAQEQYF
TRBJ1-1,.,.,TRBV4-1,TGCGCCAGCAGCGCACGACAGGTGGGCGAAGCTTTCTTT,CASSARQVGEAFF
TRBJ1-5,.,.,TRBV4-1,TGCGCCAGCAGCCAAGATCGGGGTAGTCAGCCCCAGCATTTT,CASSQDRGSQPQHF
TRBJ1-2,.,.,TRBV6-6,TGTGCCAGCAGTCAGCTGGACAGTCCCTATGGCTACACCTTC,CASSQLDSPYGYTF
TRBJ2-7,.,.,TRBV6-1,TGTGCCAGCAGTGAGTCTGCCTACGAGCAGTACTTC,CASSESAYEQYF
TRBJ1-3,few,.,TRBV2,TGTGCCAGCAGCGGCTCGGGGAGAGGAAACACCATATATTTT,CASSGSGRGNTIYF
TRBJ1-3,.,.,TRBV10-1,TGCGCCAGCACCCGGGACGGGAGATCTGGAAACACCATATATTTT,CASTRDGRSGNTIYF
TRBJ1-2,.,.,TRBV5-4,TGTGCCAGCAGCTTGGGAGGATGGATGGACTATGGCTACACCTTC,CASSLGGWMDYGYTF
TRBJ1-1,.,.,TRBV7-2,TGTGCCAGCACCTTTGCGGGTCAACCCACTGAAGCTTTCTTT,CASTFAGQPTEAFF
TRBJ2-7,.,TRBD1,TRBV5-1,TGCGCCAGCAGCGCCCGGGACAGGGTTGGCGAGCAGTACTTC,CASSARDRVGEQYF
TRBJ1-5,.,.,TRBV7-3,TGTGCCAGCAGCTTAGGCTCCGGGGTTAGCAATCAGCCCCAGCATTTT,CASSLGSGVSNQPQHF
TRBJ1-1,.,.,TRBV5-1,TGCGCCAGCAGCTTCGTCGGGGGTGCCACTGAAGCTTTCTTT,CASSFVGGATEAFF
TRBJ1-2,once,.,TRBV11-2,TGTGCCAGCAGCCAGGCAGACAGGAACTATGGCTACACCTTC,CASSQADRNYGYTF
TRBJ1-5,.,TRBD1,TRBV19,TGTGCCAGTAGTATGGTCGGGGACAGAGCCAGGCCCCAGCATTTT,CASSMVGDRARPQHF
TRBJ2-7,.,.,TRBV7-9,TGTGCCAGCAGCCTAGCTGGTCCAGGGGGGAACTACGAGCAGTACTTC,CASSLAGPGGNYEQYF
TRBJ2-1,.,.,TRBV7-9,TGTGCCAGCAGCTTAACCCAGGGTTTACGGAATGAGCAGTTCTTC,CASSLTQGLRNEQFF
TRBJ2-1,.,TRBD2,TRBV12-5,TGTGCTAGTGGCCCTAGCGGGGGGATCGGTGAGCAGTTCTTC,CASGPSGGIGEQFF
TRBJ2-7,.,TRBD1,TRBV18,TGTGCCAGCTCACCAGGGACAGGGTCCTACGAGCAGTACTTC,CASSPGTGSYEQYF
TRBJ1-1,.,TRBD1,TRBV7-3,TGTGCCAGCAGCTTAACGGTGACGGACAGGGAAGCTTTCTTT,CASSLTVTDREAFF
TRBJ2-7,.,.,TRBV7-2,TGTGCCAGCAGCTTAGGGGTTGGCGGGAAAACCTACGAGCAGTACTTC,CASSLGVGGKTYEQYF
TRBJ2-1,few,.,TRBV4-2,TGTGCCAGCAGCCAAGAGAGAATTGGACAGCGGGGCAATGAGCAGTTCTTC,CASSQERIGQRGNEQFF
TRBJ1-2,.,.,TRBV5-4,TGTGCCAGCAGCTTGGGGGGCGGGACCGATAACTATGGCTACACCTTC,CASSLGGGTDNYGYTF
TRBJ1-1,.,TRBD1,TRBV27,TGTGCCAGCAGGTGGGCAGGGGGCCTATCTAACACTGAAGCTTTCTTT,CASRWAGGLSNTEAFF
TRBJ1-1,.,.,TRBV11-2,TGTGCCAGCAGCTTAGTGAGTCGGGTCGGCGTAGCTTTCTTT,CASSLVSRVGVAFF
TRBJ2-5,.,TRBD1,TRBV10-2,TGCGCCAGCAGTGAGAGGGACAGGGGCCAAGAGACCCAGTACTTC,CASSERDRGQETQYF
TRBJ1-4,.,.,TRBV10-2,TGCGCCAGCAGTGAGGAGGAGTTAGGTTTTAGGCTTTTT,CASSEEELGFRLF